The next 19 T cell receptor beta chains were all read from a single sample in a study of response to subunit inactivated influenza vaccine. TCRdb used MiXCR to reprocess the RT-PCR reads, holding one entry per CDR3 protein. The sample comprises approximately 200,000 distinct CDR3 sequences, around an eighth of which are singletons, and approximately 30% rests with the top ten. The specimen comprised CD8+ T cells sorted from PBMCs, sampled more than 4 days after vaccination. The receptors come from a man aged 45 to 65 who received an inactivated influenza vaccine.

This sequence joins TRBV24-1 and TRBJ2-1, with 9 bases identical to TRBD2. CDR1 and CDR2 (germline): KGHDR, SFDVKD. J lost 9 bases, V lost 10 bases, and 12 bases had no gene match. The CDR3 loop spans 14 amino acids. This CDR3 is CATATSGLRSEQFF. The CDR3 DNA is TGTGCCACAGCGACTAGCGGACTTCGGAGTGAGCAGTTCTTC.

The CDR3 region has the DNA TGTGCCAGCAGCTTAGCCCAGGGAGGGGAAAAGTCCTACAATGAGCAGTTCTTC. Translation: CASSLAQGGEKSYNEQFF. J is TRBJ2-1 and V is TRBV7-6; the match to TRBD2 covers 7 bases. Trimming cost V 0 bases and J 1 base; bases outside gene matches: 9. The V gene's germline CDR1 is SGHVS and CDR2 FNYEAQ. The CDR3 has 18 residues. Drawing the rest from reference TRBV7-6 and TRBJ2-1, the complete variable domain is GAGVSQSPRYKVTKRGQDVALRCDPISGHVSLYWYRQALGQGPEFLTYFNYEAQQDKSGLPNDRFSAERPEGSISTLTIQRTEQRDSAMYRCASSLAQGGEKSYNEQFFGPGTRLTVL.

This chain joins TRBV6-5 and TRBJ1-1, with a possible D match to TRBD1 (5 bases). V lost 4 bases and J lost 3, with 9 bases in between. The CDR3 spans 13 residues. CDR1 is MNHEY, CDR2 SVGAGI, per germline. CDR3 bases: TGTGCCAGCAGTTTAAGACAGTACACTGAAGCTTTCTTT. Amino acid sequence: CASSLRQYTEAFF.

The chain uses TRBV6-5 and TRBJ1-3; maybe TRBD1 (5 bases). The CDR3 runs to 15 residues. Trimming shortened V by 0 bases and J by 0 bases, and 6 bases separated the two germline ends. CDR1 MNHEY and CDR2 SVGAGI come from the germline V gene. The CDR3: CASSYSTASGNTIYF. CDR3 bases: TGTGCCAGCAGTTACTCGACAGCCTCTGGAAACACCATATATTTT.

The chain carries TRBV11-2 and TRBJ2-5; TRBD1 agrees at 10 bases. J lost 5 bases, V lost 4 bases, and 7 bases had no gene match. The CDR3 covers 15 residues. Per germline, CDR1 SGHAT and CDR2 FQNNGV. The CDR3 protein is CASSSPGTGEETQYF. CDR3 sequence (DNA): TGTGCCAGCAGCTCCCCAGGGACAGGGGAGGAGACCCAGTACTTC. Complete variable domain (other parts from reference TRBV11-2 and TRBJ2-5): EAGVAQSPRYKIIEKRQSVAFWCNPISGHATLYWYQQILGQGPKLLIQFQNNGVVDDSQLPKDRFSAERLKGVDSTLKIQPAKLEDSAVYLCASSSPGTGEETQYFGPGTRLLVL.

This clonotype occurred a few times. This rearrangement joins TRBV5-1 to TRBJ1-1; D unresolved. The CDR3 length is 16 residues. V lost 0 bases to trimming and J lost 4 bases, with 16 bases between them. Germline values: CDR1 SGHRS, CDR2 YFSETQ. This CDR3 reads CASSLAGEGRGTEAFF. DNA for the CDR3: TGCGCCAGCAGCTTGGCCGGAGAGGGTCGGGGCACTGAAGCTTTCTTT.

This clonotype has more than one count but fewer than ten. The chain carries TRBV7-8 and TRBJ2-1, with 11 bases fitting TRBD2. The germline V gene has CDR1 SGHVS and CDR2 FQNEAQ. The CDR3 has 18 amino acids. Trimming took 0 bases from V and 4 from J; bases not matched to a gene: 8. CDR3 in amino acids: CASSLAVLAGGIYNEQFF. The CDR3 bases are TGTGCCAGCAGCTTAGCGGTGCTAGCGGGGGGAATATACAATGAGCAGTTCTTC.

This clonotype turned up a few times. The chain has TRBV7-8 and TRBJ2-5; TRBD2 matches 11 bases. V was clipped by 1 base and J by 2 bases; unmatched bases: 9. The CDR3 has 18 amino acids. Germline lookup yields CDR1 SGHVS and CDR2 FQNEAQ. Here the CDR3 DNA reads TGTGCCAGCAGCTTAGGACTAGCGGGGTTGCTGTCACAAGAGACCCAGTACTTC. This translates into CASSLGLAGLLSQETQYF.

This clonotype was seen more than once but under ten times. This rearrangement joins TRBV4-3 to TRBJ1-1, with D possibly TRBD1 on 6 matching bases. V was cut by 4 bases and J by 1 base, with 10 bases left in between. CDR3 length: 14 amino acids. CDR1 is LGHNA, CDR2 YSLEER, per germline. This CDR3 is CASSPETGNTEAFF. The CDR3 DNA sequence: TGCGCCAGCAGCCCCGAGACAGGGAACACTGAAGCTTTCTTT.

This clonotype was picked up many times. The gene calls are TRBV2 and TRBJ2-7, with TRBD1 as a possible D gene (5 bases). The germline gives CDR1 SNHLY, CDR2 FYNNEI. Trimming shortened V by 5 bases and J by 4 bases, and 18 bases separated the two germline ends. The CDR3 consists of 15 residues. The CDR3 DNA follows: TGTGCCAGCAGTCAGGACACGAGCCATCTATACGAGCAGTACTTC. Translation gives CASSQDTSHLYEQYF. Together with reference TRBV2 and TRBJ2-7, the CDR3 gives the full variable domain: EPEVTQTPSHQVTQMGQEVILRCVPISNHLYFYWYRQILGQKVEFLVSFYNNEISEKSEIFDDQFSVERPDGSNFTLKIRSTKLEDSAMYFCASSQDTSHLYEQYFGPGTRLTVT.

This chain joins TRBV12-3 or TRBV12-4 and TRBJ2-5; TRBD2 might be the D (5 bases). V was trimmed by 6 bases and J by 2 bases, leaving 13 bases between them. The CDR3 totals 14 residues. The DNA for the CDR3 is TGTGCCAGCAGCCAGCTAGCAGATCAAGAGACCCAGTACTTC. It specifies CASSQLADQETQYF.

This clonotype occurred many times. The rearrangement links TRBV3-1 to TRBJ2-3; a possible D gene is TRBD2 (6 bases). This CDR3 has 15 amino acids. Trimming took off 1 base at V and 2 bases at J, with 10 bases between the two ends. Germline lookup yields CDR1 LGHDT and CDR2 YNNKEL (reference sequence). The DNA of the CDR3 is TGTGCCAGCAGCCAAGGGGAGGCGAACACAGATACGCAGTATTTT. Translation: CASSQGEANTDTQYF.

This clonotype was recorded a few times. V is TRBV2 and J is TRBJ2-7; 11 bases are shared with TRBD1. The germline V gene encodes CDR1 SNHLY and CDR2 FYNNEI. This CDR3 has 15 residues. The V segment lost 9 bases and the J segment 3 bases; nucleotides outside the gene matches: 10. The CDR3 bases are TGTGCCAGTATGGACAGGGGGCGTTTTGGCTACGAGCAGTACTTC. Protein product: CASMDRGRFGYEQYF.

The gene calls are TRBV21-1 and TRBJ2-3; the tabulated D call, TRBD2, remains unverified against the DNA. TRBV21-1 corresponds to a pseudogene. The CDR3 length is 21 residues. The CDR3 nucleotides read TGTGCCAGCAGCAAAGGGTTTCTTCGCAGGGAAACTAGCGGGAGCAGAGATACGCAGTATTTT. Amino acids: CASSKGFLRRETSGSRDTQYF.

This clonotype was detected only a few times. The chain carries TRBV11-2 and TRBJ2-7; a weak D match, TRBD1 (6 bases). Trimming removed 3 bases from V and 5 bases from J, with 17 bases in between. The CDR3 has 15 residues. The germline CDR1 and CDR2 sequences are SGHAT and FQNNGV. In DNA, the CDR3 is TGTGCCAGCAGCTTGACAGGATCTCTTGGCGACGAGCAGTACTTC. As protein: CASSLTGSLGDEQYF. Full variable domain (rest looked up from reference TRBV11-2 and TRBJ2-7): EAGVAQSPRYKIIEKRQSVAFWCNPISGHATLYWYQQILGQGPKLLIQFQNNGVVDDSQLPKDRFSAERLKGVDSTLKIQPAKLEDSAVYLCASSLTGSLGDEQYFGPGTRLTVT.

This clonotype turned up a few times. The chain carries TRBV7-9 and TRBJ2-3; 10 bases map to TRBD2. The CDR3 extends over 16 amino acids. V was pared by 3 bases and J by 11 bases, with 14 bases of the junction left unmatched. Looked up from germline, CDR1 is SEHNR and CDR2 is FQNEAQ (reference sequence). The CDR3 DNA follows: TGTGCCAGCAGCTTTAAAGCGGGAGGGCCACCTACGGGGCAGTATTTT. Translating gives CASSFKAGGPPTGQYF.

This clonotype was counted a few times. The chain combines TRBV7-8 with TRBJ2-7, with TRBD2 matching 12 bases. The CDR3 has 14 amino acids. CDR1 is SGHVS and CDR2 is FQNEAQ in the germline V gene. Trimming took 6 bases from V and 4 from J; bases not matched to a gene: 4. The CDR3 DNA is TGTGCCAGCAGTAGGACTAGCGGGATGTACGAGCAGTACTTC. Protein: CASSRTSGMYEQYF.

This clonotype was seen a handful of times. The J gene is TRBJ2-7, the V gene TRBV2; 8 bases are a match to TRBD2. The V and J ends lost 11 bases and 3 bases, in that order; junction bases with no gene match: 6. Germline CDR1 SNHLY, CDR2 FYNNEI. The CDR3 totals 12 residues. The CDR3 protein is CARRREGYEQYF. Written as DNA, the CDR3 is TGTGCCCGTCGCCGGGAGGGCTACGAGCAGTACTTC. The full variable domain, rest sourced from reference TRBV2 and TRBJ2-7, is EPEVTQTPSHQVTQMGQEVILRCVPISNHLYFYWYRQILGQKVEFLVSFYNNEISEKSEIFDDQFSVERPDGSNFTLKIRSTKLEDSAMYFCARRREGYEQYFGPGTRLTVT.

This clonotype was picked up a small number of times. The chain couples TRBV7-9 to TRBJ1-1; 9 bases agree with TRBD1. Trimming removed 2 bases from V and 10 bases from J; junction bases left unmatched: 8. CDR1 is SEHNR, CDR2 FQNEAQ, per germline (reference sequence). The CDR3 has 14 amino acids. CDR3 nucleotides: TGTGCCAGCAGCTTAAGTGAGACAGGGGGTCTAGCTTTCTTT. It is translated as CASSLSETGGLAFF.